This T cell receptor (beta chain) was found in a study of PD-L1 blockade in urothelial cancer. Study in general: Analyses used blood from 3 weeks (second dose) and 6 weeks after treatment start.

J was trimmed by 5 bases and V by 5 bases; bases with no gene match: 8. CDR3 length equals 14 residues. Germline V gene sequence: CDR1 MNHEY, CDR2 SMNVEV (reference sequence). Into every PCR, synthetic TCR analog templates were spiked. TCRdb keeps only in-frame clones here, not all; method: immunoSEQ multiplex PCR. The top ten hold under 4% of the sample, which has 25,000 to 35,000 clones, around 86% seen once. The chain employs TRBV27 and TRBJ2-7, with TRBD1 matching 8 bases. This clonotype was sampled from a man in his forties or fifties with urothelial cancer. Sequencing used PBMCs, obtained around atezolizumab (anti-PD-L1) treatment. In DNA, the CDR3 is TGTGCCAGCAGTCCAGGGGGCGCAGGTGACGAGCAGTACTTC. Translating it yields CASSPGGAGDEQYF.